The 5 T cell receptor beta chains below come from one sample, sequenced in a study of CD8 T cells in ankylosing spondylitis. TCRdb independently ran MiXCR on the 5' RACE reads; one entry per CDR3 protein. This table holds about 210,000 distinct CDR3 sequences, just under 7.5% found once. What these receptors recognize is not known. Study conclusions and caveats: Typical of ankylosing spondylitis blood, it appeared, was a TCR beta motif of eight highly homologous variants.

Sequencing input: blood, either unsorted or a sorted T cell fraction (not recorded which). These TCRs come from a male donor with ankylosing spondylitis.

This clonotype was seen a few times. V is TRBV6-5 and J is TRBJ2-2; TRBD1 matches at 11 bases. V lost 0 bases, J lost 4 bases, and 4 bases stayed unmatched. In germline, CDR1 is MNHEY, CDR2 SVGAGI. This CDR3 is built from 17 residues. CDR3 in amino acids: CASSYSRGQGGTGELFF. DNA of the CDR3: TGTGCCAGCAGTTACTCGAGGGGACAGGGGGGCACCGGGGAGCTGTTTTTT.

This clonotype was recorded a few times. The chain carries TRBV13 and TRBJ2-7, with TRBD1 identical over 7 bases. Trimming cost V 5 bases and J 4 bases; bases outside gene matches: 14. Germline CDR1 PRHDT, CDR2 FYEKMQ (reference sequence). The CDR3 runs to 16 residues. Here the CDR3 reads CASSPTGGTELYEQYF. As DNA, the CDR3 is TGTGCCAGCAGCCCCACCGGTGGGACAGAATTATACGAGCAGTACTTC.

This clonotype occurred many times. The chain joins TRBV4-1 to TRBJ2-7, with unresolved D. CDR1 and CDR2 (germline): MGHRA, YSYEKL. Trimming left V 1 base short and J 0 bases short, with 7 bases between. The CDR3 loop spans 14 amino acids. In DNA, the CDR3 is TGCGCCAGCAGCCAAGTAGGCAACTCCTACGAGCAGTACTTC. Translating gives CASSQVGNSYEQYF.

This chain connects TRBV2 to TRBJ2-7, with D unresolved. This CDR3 region has 14 residues. The V end was cut by 2 bases, the J end by 6 bases, with 14 bases between. CDR1 and CDR2 from the germline V gene are SNHLY and FYNNEI. CDR3 DNA sequence: TGTGCCAGCAGTGAACCCCGGGCCTCTTTCGAGCAGTACTTC. It translates to CASSEPRASFEQYF.

This clonotype was counted a few times. V is TRBV7-9 and J is TRBJ2-1; D not certain. CDR3 length: 13 amino acids. The germline gives CDR1 SEHNR, CDR2 FQNEAQ (reference sequence). Deletions cut 1 base from V and 6 bases from J, with 7 bases between. CDR3 coding DNA: TGTGCCAGCAGCTTAGATATCCCCAATGAGCAGTTCTTC. It translates to CASSLDIPNEQFF. The variable domain in full, completed from reference TRBV7-9 and TRBJ2-1, reads DTGVSQNPRHKITKRGQNVTFRCDPISEHNRLYWYRQTLGQGPEFLTYFQNEAQLEKSRLLSDRFSAERPKGSFSTLEIQRTEQGDSAMYLCASSLDIPNEQFFGPGTRLTVL.